The source of this T cell receptor beta chain is a study of blood T cells in healthy people across ages. Study results and limitations: Older individuals had lower TCR beta diversity per million T cells (the decline was roughly linear).

The V gene's germline CDR1 is SGHRS and CDR2 YFSETQ. The germline V and J ends were trimmed by 1 base and 6 bases, with 11 bases remaining between them. This CDR3 comprises 13 residues. This clonotype was counted between two and nine times. Antigen: not known. A second about 6 to 11 cycle PCR used barcoded and J-beta primers. TCRdb redid the calling of the 5' RACE reads with MiXCR, one entry per CDR3 protein. The repertoire holds about 630,000 distinct CDR3 sequences, approximately 21% seen once, with roughly 3.7% in the top ten. The material sequenced was blood. This chain joins TRBV5-1 and TRBJ2-7; a weak D match, TRBD1 (5 bases). The origin of this receptor is a man aged 70-80 years in good health. As DNA, the CDR3 is TGCGCCAGCAGCTTGAAAGGGGAAGGCGAGCAGTACTTC. Amino acids: CASSLKGEGEQYF.